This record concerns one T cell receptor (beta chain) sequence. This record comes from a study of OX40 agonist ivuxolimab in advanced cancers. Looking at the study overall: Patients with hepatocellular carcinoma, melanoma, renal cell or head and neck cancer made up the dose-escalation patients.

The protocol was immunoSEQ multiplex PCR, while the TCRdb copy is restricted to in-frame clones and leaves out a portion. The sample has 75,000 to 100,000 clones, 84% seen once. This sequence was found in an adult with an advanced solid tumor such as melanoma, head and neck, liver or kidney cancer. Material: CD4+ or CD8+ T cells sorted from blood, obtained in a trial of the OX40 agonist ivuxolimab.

The CDR3 loop is CASGFVSNYGYTF. For the CDR3, the DNA is TGTGCTAGTGGTTTCGTCAGTAACTATGGCTACACCTTC. The J gene is TRBJ1-2, the V gene TRBV12-5; D is undetermined. The germline gives CDR1 LGHNT, CDR2 FRNRAP. The CDR3 has 13 residues. V was shortened by 3 bases and J by 1 base, with 6 bases between the two germline ends.